These 17 T cell receptor beta chains originate from one sample sequenced in a study of graft-versus-host responses after intestinal transplantation. The repertoire was sequenced with immunoSEQ multiplex PCR; TCRdb's copy has only in-frame clones and lacks some. The profile shows about 120,000 clones, roughly 95% of them singletons. These receptors have no known antigen. Sequences were derived from unstimulated CD8+ T cells sorted from spleen or lymph node cells, sampled before intestinal transplant. The source of these receptors is a human donor who received an intestinal transplant.

CDR3 sequence reads: CASSWAGSYSNQPQHF. The CDR3 DNA reads as TGTGCCAGCAGTTGGGCAGGGTCCTATAGCAATCAGCCCCAGCATTTT. This chain connects TRBV28 to TRBJ1-5, with a tentative D call TRBD1 (5 bases). V was shortened by 4 bases and J by 0 bases, with 13 bases between the two germline ends. Germline V CDR1 and CDR2: MDHEN, SYDVKM. The CDR3 consists of 16 residues.

This chain connects TRBV7-9 to TRBJ2-1; 10 bases align to TRBD2. J lost 10 bases, V lost 8 bases, and 17 bases had no gene match. CDR1 is SEHNR and CDR2 is FQNEAQ in the germline V gene (reference sequence). There are 16 residues in the CDR3. CDR3 sequence: CASLPVGTSDIGEQFF. DNA of the CDR3: TGTGCCAGCCTCCCAGTGGGGACTAGCGACATTGGGGAGCAGTTCTTC.

V gene TRBV25-1 combines with J gene TRBJ1-1; D unclear. Germline assignment: CDR1 MGHDK and CDR2 SYGVNS. The V end was cut by 4 bases, the J end by 0 bases, with 3 bases between. This CDR3 is 12 amino acids long. The CDR3: CASSVLNTEAFF. CDR3 nucleotide sequence: TGTGCCAGCAGTGTGTTGAACACTGAAGCTTTCTTT.

This clone was seen only once. This chain joins TRBV10-1 and TRBJ2-1, with 9 bases that match TRBD2. Trimming cost V 8 bases and J 9 bases; bases outside gene matches: 11. The CDR3 extends over 14 amino acids. Germline values: CDR1 WNHNN, CDR2 SYGVQD (reference sequence). In nucleotides, the CDR3 is TGCGCCAGCCCAATAGCGGGAGAATTGGGTGAGCAGTTCTTC. This encodes CASPIAGELGEQFF.

J is TRBJ2-5 and V is TRBV30; D unclear. V was clipped by 5 bases and J by 2 bases, with 15 bases between them. This CDR3 region has 14 residues. Germline lookup yields CDR1 GTSNPN and CDR2 SVGIG (reference sequence). CDR3 nucleotides: TGTGCCTGGGGTTCATGGCAGGAGCAAGAGACCCAGTACTTC. It translates to CAWGSWQEQETQYF.

The chain employs TRBV18 and TRBJ2-5; 7 positions match TRBD1. With 3 bases clipped from V and 5 bases from J, the junction kept 6 bases outside the gene matches. The V gene's germline CDR1 is KGHSH and CDR2 LQKENI. The CDR3 spans 14 residues. The CDR3 coding sequence is TGTGCCAGCTCACCGACTCGACAGGGCGAGACCCAGTACTTC. Amino acid sequence: CASSPTRQGETQYF.

V usage is TRBV9 and J usage is TRBJ2-1, with 16 bases matching TRBD2. The CDR3 sequence is 18 residues long. V gave up 4 bases and J gave up 3 bases; unmatched junction bases: 7. Germline assignment: CDR1 SGDLS and CDR2 YYNGEE. Written as DNA, the CDR3 is TGTGCCAGCAGCCAGGGACTAGCGGGAGGGCAAGACTACAATGAGCAGTTCTTC. Translated, it gives CASSQGLAGGQDYNEQFF.

The chain recombines TRBV5-1 with TRBJ2-3, with 10 nucleotides matching TRBD2. CDR3 size: 17 residues. The V segment lost 0 bases and the J segment 4 bases; nucleotides outside the gene matches: 8. Germline loops: CDR1 SGHRS, CDR2 YFSETQ. The CDR3 DNA sequence: TGCGCCAGCAGCTTGGCTCAAGCGGGAGGGCCCCCAGATACGCAGTATTTT. Its translation is CASSLAQAGGPPDTQYF.

The chain joins TRBV28 to TRBJ2-7, with TRBD1 as a possible D gene (6 bases). The V gene lost 4 bases and the J gene lost 5 bases, with 15 bases spanning the gap. Germline CDR1 reads MDHEN; CDR2 reads SYDVKM. The CDR3 totals 14 residues. CDR3 bases: TGTGCCAGCAGTTCACAGGGTATTTGGCACGAGCAGTACTTC. Translated: CASSSQGIWHEQYF.

This chain links TRBV7-9 with TRBJ2-7; the D gene is possibly TRBD2 (6 bases). The V and J ends lost 6 bases and 8 bases respectively, with 17 bases between them. CDR3 length equals 13 residues. The germline V gene has CDR1 SEHNR and CDR2 FQNEAQ (reference sequence). The CDR3 loop reads CASSSRTISQQYF. For the CDR3, the DNA is TGTGCCAGCAGTTCCCGGACTATTTCCCAGCAGTACTTC.

The chain employs TRBV25-1 and TRBJ1-1; perhaps TRBD1 as D (5 bases). CDR3 length: 13 residues. In germline, CDR1 is MGHDK, CDR2 SYGVNS. The V gene lost 7 bases and the J gene lost 4 bases, with 13 bases spanning the gap. CDR3: CASTIPDSTEAFF. The CDR3 coding sequence is TGTGCCAGCACTATACCCGACAGCACTGAAGCTTTCTTT.

The CDR3 spells CASSPQGNYEQYF. The CDR3 DNA reads as TGTGCCAGCAGCCCTCAGGGGAACTACGAGCAGTACTTC. The chain recombines TRBV14 with TRBJ2-7; tentatively, D is TRBD1 (6 bases). Germline CDR1 reads SGHDN; CDR2 reads FVKESK. CDR3 length: 13 amino acids. V lost 4 bases, J lost 3 bases, and 10 bases lay in between. The full variable domain, in which reference TRBV14 and TRBJ2-7 provide the parts outside the CDR3, is EAGVTQFPSHSVIEKGQTVTLRCDPISGHDNLYWYRRVMGKEIKFLLHFVKESKQDESGMPNNRFLAERTGGTYSTLKVQPAELEDSGVYFCASSPQGNYEQYFGPGTRLTVT.

Points on this clone: This CDR3 is also generated by other DNA sequences in the sample. The J gene is TRBJ2-3, the V gene TRBV28; tentative D call: TRBD2 (5 bases). This CDR3 is 14 amino acids long. With 2 bases removed from V and 0 bases from J, the gap between germline ends came to 6 bases. The germline V gene encodes CDR1 MDHEN and CDR2 SYDVKM. The CDR3 DNA is TGTGCCAGCAGTTTAACGGGGAGCACAGATACGCAGTATTTT. This gives the protein CASSLTGSTDTQYF.

The rearrangement uses TRBV27 and TRBJ1-1; possible D gene TRBD1, 6 bases. CDR3 length: 14 residues. Trimming removed 8 bases from V and 4 bases from J, with 17 bases in between. CDR1 is MNHEY and CDR2 is SMNVEV in the germline V gene (reference sequence). The CDR3: CASAPTGLGTEAFF. In DNA form, the CDR3 reads TGTGCCAGCGCACCGACAGGTTTAGGCACTGAAGCTTTCTTT.

This chain uses TRBV2 with TRBJ2-1; D unresolved. There are 12 residues in the CDR3. V gave up 2 bases and J gave up 10 bases, with 9 bases separating them. Per germline, CDR1 SNHLY and CDR2 FYNNEI. In DNA, the CDR3 is TGTGCCAGCAGTGAACTGGCGACCGAGCAGTTCTTC. Translation: CASSELATEQFF.

This clone has just a few counts. A read error may account for a junction end that differs from germline. V and J are TRBV27 and TRBJ2-7; D is perhaps TRBD2 (6 bases). The CDR3 is made up of 13 amino acids. Germline CDR1 MNHEY, CDR2 SMNVEV (reference sequence). The CDR3 DNA is TGTGCCAGCAGTCCATCCGCGGGGTCACAGCAACAATTC. Amino acid sequence: CASSPSAGSQQQF.

The chain has TRBV5-6 and TRBJ2-7, with 9 bases aligning to TRBD2. J lost 4 bases, V lost 0 bases, and 8 bases had no gene match. Germline CDR1 SGHDT, CDR2 YYEEEE. The CDR3 loop spans 16 amino acids. CDR3 sequence: CASSLARAGGAYEQYF. The CDR3 DNA reads TGTGCCAGCAGCTTGGCCAGAGCGGGAGGAGCTTACGAGCAGTACTTC.